What follows are 5 T cell receptor beta chains derived from one specimen sequenced in a study of PD-1 blockade in classical Hodgkin lymphoma. Noted time point: cycle 4 day 1 (C4D1), after around six weeks of nivolumab. Patients all relapsed after autologous stem cell transplantation, and there was variation in brentuximab vedotin exposure. Clones were read by immunoSEQ multiplex PCR, and TCRdb kept only the in-frame ones, dropping some. The table records tens of thousands of clones, 65% to 70% of them present only once. Here the sequenced sample was peripheral blood mononuclear cells (PBMCs), taken before the fourth cycle of nivolumab. These receptors came from a human donor with classical Hodgkin lymphoma.

The J gene is TRBJ2-5, the V gene TRBV9, with 10 bases aligning to TRBD2. V shed 0 bases and J 5 bases; nucleotides not matched to a gene: 10. The CDR3 extends over 17 amino acids. Germline CDR1 and CDR2: SGDLS and YYNGEE. The CDR3 loop reads CASSVDKSGGAWETQYF. As DNA, the CDR3 is TGTGCCAGCAGCGTAGATAAAAGCGGGGGGGCCTGGGAGACCCAGTACTTC. Using reference TRBV9 and TRBJ2-5 for the parts outside the CDR3, the full variable domain is DSGVTQTPKHLITATGQRVTLRCSPRSGDLSVYWYQQSLDQGLQFLIQYYNGEERAKGNILERFSAQQFPDLHSELNLSSLELGDSALYFCASSVDKSGGAWETQYFGPGTRLLVL.

This clone was seen a few times. The V gene is TRBV6-5, the J gene TRBJ2-2, with TRBD2 matching 9 bases. V dropped 4 bases and J dropped 6; count of bases not matched to a gene: 6. Germline V gives CDR1 MNHEY, CDR2 SVGAGI. The CDR3 is made up of 15 amino acids. Written as DNA, the CDR3 is TGTGCCAGCAGTTCGGGACTAGCTTTCGCCGGGGAGCTGTTTTTT. Its protein product is CASSSGLAFAGELFF.

The CDR3 DNA reads TGTGCCAGCAGCTTAGGGCAGGGGGCGGCGGGTAGCTATGGCTACACCTTC. Amino acids: CASSLGQGAAGSYGYTF. The V and J genes are TRBV11-2 and TRBJ1-2; 8 positions agree with TRBD1. Germline V gene data show CDR1 as SGHAT and CDR2 as FQNNGV. This CDR3 region has 17 residues. With V trimmed by 1 base and J by 4 bases, 11 bases remained unmatched.

The rearrangement links TRBV30 to TRBJ1-5; 7 positions agree with TRBD1. The germline V gene has CDR1 GTSNPN and CDR2 SVGIG (reference sequence). The CDR3 sequence is 14 residues long. The V segment lost 1 base and the J segment 4 bases; nucleotides outside the gene matches: 4. CDR3 bases: TGTGCCTGGAGTGGACAGGGTTGGAATCAGCCCCAGCATTTT. Protein product: CAWSGQGWNQPQHF.

This clone showed up many times. The rearrangement joins TRBV5-1 to TRBJ1-6; D might be TRBD1 (5 bases). The germline CDR1 and CDR2 sequences are SGHRS and YFSETQ. The ends were cut back, 1 base at V and 8 bases at J, with 13 bases in the middle. This CDR3 comprises 15 residues. CDR3 loop: CASSLSGVGDSPLHF. CDR3 sequence (DNA): TGCGCCAGCAGCTTGTCGGGGGTCGGGGATTCACCCCTCCACTTT.